This T cell receptor beta chain came from a study of cytomegalovirus exposure and HLA in healthy donors. About the research overall: Clustering assigned about four fifths of the roughly 380 genotyped donors to the Caucasian-associated ancestry cluster.

Turning to this clone: What it binds is unknown.

CDR3 length: 16 amino acids. Trimming shortened V by 4 bases and J by 1 base, and 17 bases separated the two germline ends. Germline loops: CDR1 MDHEN, CDR2 SYDVKM. Findings and limits, study-wide: Donors were assumed by presence/absence analyses to have roughly uniform sequencing depth.

60 Vbeta and 13 Jbeta primers were used in PCR. TCRdb's copy holds only in-frame clones and misses some; the assay was immunoSEQ multiplex PCR. This repertoire shows some 85,000 clones, around three quarters found once; its top ten account for 4.5% to 5.5%. The sequence came from a woman in her forties in good health and CMV-seropositive. The sample comprised PBMCs. This chain links TRBV28 with TRBJ2-7; the D gene is possibly TRBD1 (5 bases). For the CDR3, the DNA is TGTGCCAGCAGTTACCCCCGACAGCACAATTCCTACGAGCAGTACTTC. This sequence encodes CASSYPRQHNSYEQYF.